This T cell receptor beta chain was sequenced in a study of blood T cell repertoires in COVID-19. Study information: The origin of the acute and convalescent COVID-19 samples was the United States, Italy and Spain. PBMCs, B-cell-depleted T cells, or T cells were the source of the cDNA or gDNA that made up the material.

Original handling: How many nucleated cells were present was estimated from reference gene primer amplification. The assay was immunoSEQ multiplex PCR, and TCRdb's table has in-frame clones only and misses some. That table is the source of V, J and clone size, and D and trimming were worked out from the DNA. The repertoire includes 15,000 to 20,000 clones, 75% to 90% of them detected once, and 13% sits in the top ten. V was shortened by 5 bases and J by 2 bases, with 9 bases between the two germline ends. CDR1 and CDR2 from the germline V gene are SGHNT and YENEEA. The CDR3 runs to 14 residues. The J gene is TRBJ1-4, the V gene TRBV11-3; the D gene is possibly TRBD1 (6 bases). The material sequenced was peripheral blood. This clonotype was sampled from a man aged 55 to 69 with active COVID-19. CDR3 nucleotide sequence: TGTGCCAGCAGCCTCCAGGGGACTAATGAAAAACTGTTTTTT. Translated: CASSLQGTNEKLFF.